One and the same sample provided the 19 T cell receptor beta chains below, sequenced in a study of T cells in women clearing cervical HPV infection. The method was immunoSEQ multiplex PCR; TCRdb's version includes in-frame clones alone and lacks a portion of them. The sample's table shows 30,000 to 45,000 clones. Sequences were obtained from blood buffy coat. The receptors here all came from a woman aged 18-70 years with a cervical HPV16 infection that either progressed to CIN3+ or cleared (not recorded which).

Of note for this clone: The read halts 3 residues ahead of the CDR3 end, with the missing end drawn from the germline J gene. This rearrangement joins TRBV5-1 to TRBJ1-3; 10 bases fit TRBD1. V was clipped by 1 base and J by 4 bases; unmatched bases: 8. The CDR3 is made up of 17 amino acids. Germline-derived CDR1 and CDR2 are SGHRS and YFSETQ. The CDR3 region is CASSLPPGQGKGNTIYF. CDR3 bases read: TGCGCCAGCAGCTTGCCCCCGGGACAGGGGAAGGGAAACACC.

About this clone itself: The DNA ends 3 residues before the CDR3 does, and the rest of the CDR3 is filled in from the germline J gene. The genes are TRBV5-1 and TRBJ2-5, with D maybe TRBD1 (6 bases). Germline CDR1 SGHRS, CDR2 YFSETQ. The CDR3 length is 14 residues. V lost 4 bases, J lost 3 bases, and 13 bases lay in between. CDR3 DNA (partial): TGCGCCAGCAGCGTCCCGGGACAAAAAGAGACC. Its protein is CASSVPGQKET. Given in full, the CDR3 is CASSVPGQKETQYF.

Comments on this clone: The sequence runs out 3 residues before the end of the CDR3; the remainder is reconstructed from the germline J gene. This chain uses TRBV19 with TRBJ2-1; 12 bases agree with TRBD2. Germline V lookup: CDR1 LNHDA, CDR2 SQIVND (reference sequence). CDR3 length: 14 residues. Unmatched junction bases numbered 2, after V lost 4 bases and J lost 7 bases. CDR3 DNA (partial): TGTGCCAGTAGTACCCTAGCGGGAGGGAATGAG. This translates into CASSTLAGGNE. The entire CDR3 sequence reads CASSTLAGGNEQFF.

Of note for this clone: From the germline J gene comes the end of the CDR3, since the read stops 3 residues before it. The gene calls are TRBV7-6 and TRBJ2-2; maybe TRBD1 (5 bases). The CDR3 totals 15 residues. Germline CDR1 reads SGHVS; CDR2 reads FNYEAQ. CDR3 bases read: TGTGCCAGCAGCACTAATGGGGCTAGTGGGGAAAAG. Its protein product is CASSTNGASGEK. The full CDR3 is CASSTNGASGEKLFF.

The CDR3 loop is CASSNQGATNEKLFF. The covered CDR3 bases are TGTGCCAGCTCAAATCAGGGGGCGACTAATGAAAAG. This sequence joins TRBV18 and TRBJ2-2; 8 bases are a match to TRBD1. The read ends 3 residues before the CDR3 terminus; that terminus is restored from the germline J gene. CDR3 length: 15 residues. Germline V gene lookup returns CDR1 KGHSH and CDR2 LQKENI.

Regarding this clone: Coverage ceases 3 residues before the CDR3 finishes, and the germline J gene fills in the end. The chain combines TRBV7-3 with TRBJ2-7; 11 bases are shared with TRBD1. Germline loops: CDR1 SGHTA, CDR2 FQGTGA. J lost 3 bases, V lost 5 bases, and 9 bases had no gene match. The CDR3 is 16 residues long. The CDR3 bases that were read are TGTGCCAGCAGCCCTGAACCCGGGACAGGGGGCTACGAG. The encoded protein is CASSPEPGTGGYE. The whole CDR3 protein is CASSPEPGTGGYEQYF.

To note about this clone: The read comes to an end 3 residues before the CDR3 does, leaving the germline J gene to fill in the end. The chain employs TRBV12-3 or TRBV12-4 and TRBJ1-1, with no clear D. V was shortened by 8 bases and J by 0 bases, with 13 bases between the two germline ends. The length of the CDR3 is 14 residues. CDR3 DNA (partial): TGTGCCAGCTACAATAAGGTTGTGAACACTGAA. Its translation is CASYNKVVNTE. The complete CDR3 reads CASYNKVVNTEAFF.

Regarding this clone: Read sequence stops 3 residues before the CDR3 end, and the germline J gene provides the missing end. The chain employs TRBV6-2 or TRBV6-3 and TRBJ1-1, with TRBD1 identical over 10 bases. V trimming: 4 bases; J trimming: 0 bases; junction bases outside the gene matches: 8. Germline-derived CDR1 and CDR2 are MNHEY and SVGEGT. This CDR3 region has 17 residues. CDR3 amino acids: CASSSGTGVYMNTEAFF. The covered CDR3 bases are TGTGCCAGCAGTTCGGGGACAGGGGTTTACATGAACACTGAA.

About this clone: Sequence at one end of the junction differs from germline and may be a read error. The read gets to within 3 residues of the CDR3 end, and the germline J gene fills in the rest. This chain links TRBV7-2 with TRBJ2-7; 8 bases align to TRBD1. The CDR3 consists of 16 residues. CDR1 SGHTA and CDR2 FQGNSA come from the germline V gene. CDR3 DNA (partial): TGTGCCAGCAGCCTAGCCGGGACAGGAGACTTCTACGAG. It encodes CASSLAGTGDFYE. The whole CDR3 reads CASSLAGTGDFYEQYF.

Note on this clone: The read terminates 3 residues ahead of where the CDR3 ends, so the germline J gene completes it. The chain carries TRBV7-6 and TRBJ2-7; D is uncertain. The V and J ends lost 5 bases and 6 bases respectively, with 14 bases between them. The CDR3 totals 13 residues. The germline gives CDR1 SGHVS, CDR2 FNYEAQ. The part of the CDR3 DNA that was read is TGTGCCAGCAGCACCCGAAGAGAAGGCGAG. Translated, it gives CASSTRREGE. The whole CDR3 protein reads CASSTRREGEQYF.

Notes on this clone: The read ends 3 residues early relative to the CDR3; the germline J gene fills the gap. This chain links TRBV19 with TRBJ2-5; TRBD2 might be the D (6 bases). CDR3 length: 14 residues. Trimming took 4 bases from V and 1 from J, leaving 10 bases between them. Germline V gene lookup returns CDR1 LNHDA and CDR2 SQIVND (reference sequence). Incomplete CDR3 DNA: TGTGCCAGTAGTAGCGGGGCCGTCCAAGAGACC. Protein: CASSSGAVQET. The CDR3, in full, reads CASSSGAVQETQYF.

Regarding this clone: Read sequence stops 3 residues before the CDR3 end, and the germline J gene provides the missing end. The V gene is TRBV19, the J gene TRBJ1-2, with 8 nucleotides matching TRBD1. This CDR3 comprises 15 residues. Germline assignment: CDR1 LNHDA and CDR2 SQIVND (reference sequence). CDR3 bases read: TGTGCCAGTAGCTCGGGCAGGGGGCCCCCCTGGGGC. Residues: CASSSGRGPPWG. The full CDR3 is CASSSGRGPPWGYTF.

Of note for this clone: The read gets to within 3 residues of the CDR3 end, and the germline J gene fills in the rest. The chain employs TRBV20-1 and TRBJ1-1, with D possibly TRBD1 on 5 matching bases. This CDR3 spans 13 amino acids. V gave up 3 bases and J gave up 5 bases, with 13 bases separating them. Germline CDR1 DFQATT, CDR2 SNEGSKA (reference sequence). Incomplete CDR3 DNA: TGCAGTGCTAGCAATGCAGGGAGGACTGAA. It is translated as CSASNAGRTE. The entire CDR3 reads CSASNAGRTEAFF.

CDR3 bases read: TGTGCCAGCAGCTCCTTGGGCGCGGAGACC. Its translation is CASSSLGAET. The full CDR3 is CASSSLGAETQYF. This chain links TRBV7-9 with TRBJ2-5, with D unclear. The CDR3 goes on 3 residues after the read ends, and that part is filled in from the germline J gene. V was cut by 4 bases and J by 5 bases, with 11 bases left in between. From germline, CDR1 is SEHNR and CDR2 FQNEAQ (reference sequence). This CDR3 comprises 13 residues.

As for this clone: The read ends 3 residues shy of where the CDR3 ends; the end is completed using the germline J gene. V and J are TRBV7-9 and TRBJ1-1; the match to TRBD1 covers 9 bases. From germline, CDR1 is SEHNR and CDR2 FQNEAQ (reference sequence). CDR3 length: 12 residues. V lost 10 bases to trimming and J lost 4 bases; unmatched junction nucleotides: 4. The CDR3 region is CAIGQGTTEAFF. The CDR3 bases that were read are TGTGCCATCGGACAGGGGACCACTGAA.

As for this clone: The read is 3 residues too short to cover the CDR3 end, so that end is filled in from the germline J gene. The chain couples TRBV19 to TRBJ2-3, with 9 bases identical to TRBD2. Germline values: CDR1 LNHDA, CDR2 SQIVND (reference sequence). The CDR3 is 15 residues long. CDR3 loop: CASSSQRGVQETQYF. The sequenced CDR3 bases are TGTGCCAGTAGTAGCCAGCGGGGGGTCCAAGAGACG. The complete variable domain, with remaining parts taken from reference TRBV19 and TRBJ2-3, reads DGGITQSPKYLFRKEGQNVTLSCEQNLNHDAMYWYRQDPGQGLRLIYYSQIVNDFQKGDIAEGYSVSREKKESFPLTVTSAQKNPTAFYLCASSSQRGVQETQYFGPGTRLTVL.

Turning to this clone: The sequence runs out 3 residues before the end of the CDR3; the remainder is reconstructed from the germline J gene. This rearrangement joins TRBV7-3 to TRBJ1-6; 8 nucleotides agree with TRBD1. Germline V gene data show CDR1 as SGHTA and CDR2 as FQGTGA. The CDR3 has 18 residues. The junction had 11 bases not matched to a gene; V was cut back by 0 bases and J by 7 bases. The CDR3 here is CASSLTGGVDRENSPLHF. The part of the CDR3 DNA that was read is TGTGCCAGCAGCTTAACTGGCGGCGTGGACAGGGAGAATTCACCC.

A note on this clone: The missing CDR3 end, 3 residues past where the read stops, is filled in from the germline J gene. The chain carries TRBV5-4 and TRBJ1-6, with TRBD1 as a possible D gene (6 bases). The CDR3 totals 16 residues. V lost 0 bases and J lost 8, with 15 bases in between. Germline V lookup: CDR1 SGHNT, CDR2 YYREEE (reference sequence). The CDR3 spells CASSLDSGGMDSPLHF. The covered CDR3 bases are TGTGCCAGCAGCTTGGATTCGGGGGGCATGGATTCACCC.

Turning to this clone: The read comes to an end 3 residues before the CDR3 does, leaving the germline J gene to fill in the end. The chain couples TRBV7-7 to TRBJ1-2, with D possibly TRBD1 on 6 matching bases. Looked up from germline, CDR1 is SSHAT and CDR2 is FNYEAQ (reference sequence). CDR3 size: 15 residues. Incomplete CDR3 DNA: TGTGCCAGCAGCTTGAGCTCGGACAGAACCTACGAC. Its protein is CASSLSSDRTYD. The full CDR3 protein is CASSLSSDRTYDYTF.